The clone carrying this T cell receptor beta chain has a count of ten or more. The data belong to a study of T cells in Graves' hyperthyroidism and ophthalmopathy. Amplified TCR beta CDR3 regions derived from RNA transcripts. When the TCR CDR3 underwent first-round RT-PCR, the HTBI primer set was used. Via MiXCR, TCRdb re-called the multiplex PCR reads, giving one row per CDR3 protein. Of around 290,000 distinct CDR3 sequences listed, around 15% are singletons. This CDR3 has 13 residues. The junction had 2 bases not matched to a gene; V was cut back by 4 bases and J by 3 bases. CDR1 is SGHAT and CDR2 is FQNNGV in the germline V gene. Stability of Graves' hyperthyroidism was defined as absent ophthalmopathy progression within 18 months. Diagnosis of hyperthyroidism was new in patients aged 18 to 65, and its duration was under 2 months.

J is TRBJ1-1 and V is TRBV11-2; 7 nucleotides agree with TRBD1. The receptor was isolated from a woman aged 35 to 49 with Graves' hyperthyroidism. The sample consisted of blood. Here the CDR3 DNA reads TGTGCCAGCAGCTCGGGACAGTACACTGAAGCTTTCTTT. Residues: CASSSGQYTEAFF.